Given below is one TCR beta chain in context. No antigen is known for it. PCR amplification relied on 60 Vbeta primers (plus 13 Jbeta primers). Per the authors' pipeline: A later analysis tallied approximately 87 million unique TCR beta chains, 9 million to 12 million of them shared. TCRdb keeps only in-frame clones here, not all; method: immunoSEQ multiplex PCR. The V and J calls and clone size come from that table; D and trimming were worked out from the DNA. Recorded for this sample: some 110,000 clones. This sample was included in a study of cytomegalovirus exposure and HLA in healthy donors. Study results and limitations: With high specificity and sensitivity, the classifier reportedly diagnosed cytomegalovirus status. TCR beta chains numbering roughly 150 were designated cytomegalovirus-associated. In a later analysis, most CMV-associated TCR beta chains appeared HLA-restricted.

The junction had 1 base not matched to a gene; V was cut back by 2 bases and J by 4 bases. This CDR3 is built from 13 residues. Germline CDR1 SEHNR, CDR2 FQNEAQ (reference sequence). The TCR sequence derives from a man aged 25-45 years in good health and CMV-seronegative. The sequenced material came from PBMCs. The rearrangement uses TRBV7-9 and TRBJ1-2; 7 bases match TRBD1. CDR3 sequence reads: CASSLQGGYGYTF. DNA for the CDR3: TGTGCCAGCAGCTTACAGGGGGGCTATGGCTACACCTTC.